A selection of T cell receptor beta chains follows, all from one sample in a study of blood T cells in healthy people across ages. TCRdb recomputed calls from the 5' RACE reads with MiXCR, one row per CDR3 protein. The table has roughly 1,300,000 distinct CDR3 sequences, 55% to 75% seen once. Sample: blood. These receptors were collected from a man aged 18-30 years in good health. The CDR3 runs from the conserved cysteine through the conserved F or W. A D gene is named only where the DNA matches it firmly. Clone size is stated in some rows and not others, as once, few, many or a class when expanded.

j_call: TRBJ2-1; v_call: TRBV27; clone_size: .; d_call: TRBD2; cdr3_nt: TGTGCCAGCAGTTTCTTTAGCGGGGGGGCCGGTGATGAGCAGTTCTTC; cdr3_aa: CASSFFSGGAGDEQFF
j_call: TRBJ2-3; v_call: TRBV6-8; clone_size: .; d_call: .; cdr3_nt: TGTGCCAGGGGGAACGGTGGGCACCTTAGCACAGATACGCAGTATTTT; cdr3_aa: CARGNGGHLSTDTQYF
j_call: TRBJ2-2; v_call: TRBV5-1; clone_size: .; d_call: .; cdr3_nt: TGCGCCAGCATCGAGCAGAACACCGGGGAGCTGTTTTTT; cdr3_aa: CASIEQNTGELFF
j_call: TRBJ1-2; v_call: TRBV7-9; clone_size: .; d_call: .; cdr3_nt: TGTGCCAGCAGACCGACGCAGGGAGGGTATGGCTACACCTTC; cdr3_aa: CASRPTQGGYGYTF
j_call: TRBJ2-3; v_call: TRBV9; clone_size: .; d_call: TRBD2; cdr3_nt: TGTGCCAGCAGCTCAGGGGAACTAGCGGGAGGAGGGGATACGCAGTATTTT; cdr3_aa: CASSSGELAGGGDTQYF
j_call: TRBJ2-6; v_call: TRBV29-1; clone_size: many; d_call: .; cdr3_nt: TGCAGCGTTGTGAGTTCTGGGGCCAACGTCCTGACTTTC; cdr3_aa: CSVVSSGANVLTF
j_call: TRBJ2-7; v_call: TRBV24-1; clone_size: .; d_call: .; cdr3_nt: TGTGCCACCAGTGACTCCTACGAGCAGTACTTC; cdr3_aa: CATSDSYEQYF
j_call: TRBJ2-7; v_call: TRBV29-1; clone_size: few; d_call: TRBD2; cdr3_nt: TGCAGCGACACCCCACTAGCGGGCTACGAGCAGTACTTC; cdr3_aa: CSDTPLAGYEQYF
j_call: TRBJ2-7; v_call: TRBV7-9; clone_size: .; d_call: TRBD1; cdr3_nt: TGTGCCAGCAGCTTAGAGGGGGCAGGACCCTACGAGCAGTACTTC; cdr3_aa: CASSLEGAGPYEQYF
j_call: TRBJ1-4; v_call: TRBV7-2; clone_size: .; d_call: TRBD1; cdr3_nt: TGTGCCAGCAGCTCGTGGACAGGCGGAAGTGAAAAACTGTTTTTT; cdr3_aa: CASSSWTGGSEKLFF
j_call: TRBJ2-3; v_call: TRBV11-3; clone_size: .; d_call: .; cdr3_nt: TGTGCCAGCAGCCCGCGAGGGGGTAGCCCAGATACGCAGTATTTT; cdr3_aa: CASSPRGGSPDTQYF
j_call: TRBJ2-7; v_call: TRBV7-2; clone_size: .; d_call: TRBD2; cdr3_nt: TGTGCCAGCAGCGGAAGCACCGGGACTAGCGGGGGGGGATTCTACGAGCAGTACTTC; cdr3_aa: CASSGSTGTSGGGFYEQYF
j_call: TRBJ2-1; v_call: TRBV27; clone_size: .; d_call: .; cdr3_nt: TGTGCCAGCAGTCCCCTCTCCGATGAGCAGTTCTTC; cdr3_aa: CASSPLSDEQFF
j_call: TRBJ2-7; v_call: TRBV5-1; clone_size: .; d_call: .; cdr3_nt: TGCGCCAGCAGCTTCCTGGGAGACCCCTACGAGCAGTACTTC; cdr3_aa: CASSFLGDPYEQYF
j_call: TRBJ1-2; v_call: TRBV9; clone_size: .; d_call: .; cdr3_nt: TGTGCCAGCAGCGCCTCAGCCAGGGCGGACTATGGCTACACCTTC; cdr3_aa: CASSASARADYGYTF
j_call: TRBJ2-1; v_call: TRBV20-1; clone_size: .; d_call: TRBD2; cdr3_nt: TGCAGTGCTAGATCCGGGAGGGACGAGCAGTTCTTC; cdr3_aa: CSARSGRDEQFF
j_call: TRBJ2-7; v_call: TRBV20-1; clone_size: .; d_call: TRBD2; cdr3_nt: TGCAGTGCTGCCAGGGAGGGAGGTTACTACGAGCAGTACTTC; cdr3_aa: CSAAREGGYYEQYF
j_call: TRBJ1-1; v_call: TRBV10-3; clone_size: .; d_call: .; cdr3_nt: TGTGCCATCAGTGAACAGGCGAACACTGAAGCTTTCTTT; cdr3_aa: CAISEQANTEAFF
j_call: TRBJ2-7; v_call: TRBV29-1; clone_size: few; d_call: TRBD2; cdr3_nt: TGCAGCGTTCACGGGACTAGCGGGGACTACTACGAGCAGTACTTC; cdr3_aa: CSVHGTSGDYYEQYF
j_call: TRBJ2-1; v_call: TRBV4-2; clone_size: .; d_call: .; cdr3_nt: TGTGCCAGCAGCCAAGACCCCCTCGAGCAGTTCTTC; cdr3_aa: CASSQDPLEQFF
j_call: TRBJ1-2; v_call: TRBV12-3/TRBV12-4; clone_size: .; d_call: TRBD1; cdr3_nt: TGTGCCAGCAGTTCCGGGACAGGGGGCCGTGGCTACACCTTC; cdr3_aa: CASSSGTGGRGYTF
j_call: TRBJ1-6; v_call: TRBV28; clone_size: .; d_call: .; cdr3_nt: TGTGCCAGCGGGGAGGCCCTCCACTTT; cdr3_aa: CASGEALHF
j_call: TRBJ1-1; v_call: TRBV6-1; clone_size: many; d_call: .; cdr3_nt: TGTGCCAGCAGTGTTCAGATTGGGCGCATGAACACTGAAGCTTTCTTT; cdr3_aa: CASSVQIGRMNTEAFF
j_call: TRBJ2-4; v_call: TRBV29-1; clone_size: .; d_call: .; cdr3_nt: TGCAGCGTCGCAAAGGACAGCTCAAACATTCAGTACTTC; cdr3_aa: CSVAKDSSNIQYF
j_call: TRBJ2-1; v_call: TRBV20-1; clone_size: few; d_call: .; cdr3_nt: TGCAGTGCTAGAAGGGCGCAATACAATGAGCAGTTCTTC; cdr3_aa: CSARRAQYNEQFF
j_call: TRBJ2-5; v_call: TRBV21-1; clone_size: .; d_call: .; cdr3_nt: TGTGCCAGAGAACGGGAGCAGACCCAGTACTTC; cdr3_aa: CAREREQTQYF
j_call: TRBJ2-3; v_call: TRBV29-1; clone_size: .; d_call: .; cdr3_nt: TGCAGCGTTGAAGTCTCCCCCAAGGTTAGCACAGATACGCAGTATTTT; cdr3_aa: CSVEVSPKVSTDTQYF
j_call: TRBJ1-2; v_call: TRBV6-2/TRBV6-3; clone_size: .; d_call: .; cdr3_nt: TGTGCCAGCACTGTGCCCCGGGAAGTTGGCACCTTC; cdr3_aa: CASTVPREVGTF
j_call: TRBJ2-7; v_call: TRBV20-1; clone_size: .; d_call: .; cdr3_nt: TGCAGTGCTAGAGATCGTACCAATCCACCTTACGAGCAGTACTTC; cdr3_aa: CSARDRTNPPYEQYF
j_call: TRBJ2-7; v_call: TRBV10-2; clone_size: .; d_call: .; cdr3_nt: TGCGCCAGTTCCGCGCAGTACGAGCAGTACTTC; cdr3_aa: CASSAQYEQYF
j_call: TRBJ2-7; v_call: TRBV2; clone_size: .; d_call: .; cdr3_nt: TGTGCCAGCGTCGGCGGGAATCTCTACGAGCAGTACTTC; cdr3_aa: CASVGGNLYEQYF
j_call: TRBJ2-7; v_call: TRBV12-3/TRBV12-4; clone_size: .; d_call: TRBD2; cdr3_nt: TGTGCCAGCAGTTCAGCGGGAAGCGGCTACGAGCAGTACTTC; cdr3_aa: CASSSAGSGYEQYF
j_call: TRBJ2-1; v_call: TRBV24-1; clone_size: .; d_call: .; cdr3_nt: TGTGCCACCAGTGATGACAGGATCGACAATGAGCAGTTCTTC; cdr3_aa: CATSDDRIDNEQFF
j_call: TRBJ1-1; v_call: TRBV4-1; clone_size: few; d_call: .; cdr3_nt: TGCGCCAGCAGCCAAGGGCACTTCCAGGGTTCTGAAGCTTTCTTT; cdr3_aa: CASSQGHFQGSEAFF
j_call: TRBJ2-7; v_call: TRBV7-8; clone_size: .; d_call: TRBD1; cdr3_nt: TGTGCCAGCAGCTCGAGGGGGACAGGGGACCCCTACGAGCAGTACTTC; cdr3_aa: CASSSRGTGDPYEQYF
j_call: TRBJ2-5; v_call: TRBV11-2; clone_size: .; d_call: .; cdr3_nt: TGTGCCAGCAGCCTCTCGAGCGTAGCAGAGACCCAGTACTTC; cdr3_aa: CASSLSSVAETQYF
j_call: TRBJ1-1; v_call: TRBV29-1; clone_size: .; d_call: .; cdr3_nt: TGCAGCGTTGAGTGGGGGCGCCAGGACACTGAAGCTTTCTTT; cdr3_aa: CSVEWGRQDTEAFF
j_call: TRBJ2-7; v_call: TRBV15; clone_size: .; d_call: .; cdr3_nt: TGTGCCACCAGCAGAGATACGGGGGTCCGACCTTACGAGCAGTACTTC; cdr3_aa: CATSRDTGVRPYEQYF
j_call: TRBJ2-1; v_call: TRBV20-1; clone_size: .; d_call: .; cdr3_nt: TGCAGTGCTAAAGGCTATCTCTCCTACAATGAGCAGTTCTTC; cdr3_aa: CSAKGYLSYNEQFF
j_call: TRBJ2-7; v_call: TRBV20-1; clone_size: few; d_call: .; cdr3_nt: TGCAGTGCTAGAGGGGTTTCCGTTTACGAGCAGTACTTC; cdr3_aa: CSARGVSVYEQYF
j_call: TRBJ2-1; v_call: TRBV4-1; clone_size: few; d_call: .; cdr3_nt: TGCGCCAGCAGCCCCCCTACAGGTCCCTACAATGAGCAGTTCTTC; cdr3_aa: CASSPPTGPYNEQFF
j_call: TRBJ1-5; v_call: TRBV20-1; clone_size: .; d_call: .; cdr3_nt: TGCAGTGCCAAATATAGCAATCAGCCCCAGCATTTT; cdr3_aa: CSAKYSNQPQHF
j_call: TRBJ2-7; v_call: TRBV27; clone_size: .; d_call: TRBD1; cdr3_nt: TGTGCCAGCAGTAGAGGGGACAGGGGGCTTCCCTACGAGCAGTACTTC; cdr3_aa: CASSRGDRGLPYEQYF
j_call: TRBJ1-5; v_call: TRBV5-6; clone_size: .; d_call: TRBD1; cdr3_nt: TGTGCCAGCAGCGGACCGGGACAGGGTAATCAGCCCCAGCATTTT; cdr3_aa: CASSGPGQGNQPQHF
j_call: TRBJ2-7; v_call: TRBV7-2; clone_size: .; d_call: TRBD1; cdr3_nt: TGTGCCAGCAGCCCCTGGACAGGTGGCGAGCAGTACTTC; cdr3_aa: CASSPWTGGEQYF
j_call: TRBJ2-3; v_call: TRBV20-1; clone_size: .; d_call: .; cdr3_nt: TGCAGTGCTAGAATGGGGGGGCTTTCGGCAGTCACAGATACGCAGTATTTT; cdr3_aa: CSARMGGLSAVTDTQYF
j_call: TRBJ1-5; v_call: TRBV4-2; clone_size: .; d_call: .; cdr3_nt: TGTGCCAGCAGCCATTGGGGGGCTAAACTCGGGAGTCAGCCCCAGCATTTT; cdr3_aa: CASSHWGAKLGSQPQHF
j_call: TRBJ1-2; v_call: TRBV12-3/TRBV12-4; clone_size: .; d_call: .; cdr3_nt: TGTGCCAGCACCCCCTTGGGGGCCCGGGGGGGCTATGGCTACACCTTC; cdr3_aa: CASTPLGARGGYGYTF
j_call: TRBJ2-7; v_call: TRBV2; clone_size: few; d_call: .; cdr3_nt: TGTGCCAGCATCTCGACGGACTCCTACGAGCAGTACTTC; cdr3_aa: CASISTDSYEQYF